Following are 23 T cell receptor beta chains from one sample sequenced in a study of blood T cell repertoires in COVID-19 (dated by TCRdb to about 2020). Library preparation used the immunoSEQ multiplex PCR assay. TCRdb provides this immuneACCESS table in a form limited to in-frame rearrangements. Some clones are lacking; in checked studies, under half of them reflect an unresolved V gene, and why the rest are absent is not known. Within this sample are 60,000 to 85,000 clones, with over 75% of them counted one time only. The top ten clonotypes cover roughly 7.3% of the sample. The sample consisted of peripheral blood. The receptors here all came from a man aged 35-49 years with COVID-19, enrolled during active disease.

A single count supports this clone. The chain combines TRBV30 with TRBJ2-2, with TRBD2 matching over 9 bases. The CDR3 is 13 amino acids. CDR1 GTSNPN and CDR2 SVGIG come from the germline V gene (reference sequence). Trimming removed 3 bases from V and 6 bases from J; junction bases left unmatched: 2. The CDR3 DNA is TGTGCCTGGAGGGTAGCGGGGGCCGGGGAGCTGTTTTTT. Translating it yields CAWRVAGAGELFF.

J is TRBJ2-5 and V is TRBV6-5; maybe TRBD1 (5 bases). Trimming cost V 8 bases and J 1 base, with 11 bases left between them. CDR3 size: 13 residues. Germline lookup yields CDR1 MNHEY and CDR2 SVGAGI. CDR3 in amino acids: CASAGRLQETQYF. In nucleotides, the CDR3 is TGTGCCAGCGCAGGGCGGCTCCAAGAGACCCAGTACTTC.

V and J are TRBV5-6 and TRBJ1-5, with D unresolved. Trimming took off 0 bases at V and 6 bases at J, with 13 bases between the two ends. Germline CDR1 reads SGHDT; CDR2 reads YYEEEE. The CDR3 is 15 amino acids. CDR3 coding DNA: TGTGCCAGCAGCTTGGGGGCAGGTGTTGGTCAGCCCCAGCATTTT. It is translated as CASSLGAGVGQPQHF. The full variable domain, in which reference TRBV5-6 and TRBJ1-5 provide the parts outside the CDR3, is DAGVTQSPTHLIKTRGQQVTLRCSPKSGHDTVSWYQQALGQGPQFIFQYYEEEERQRGNFPDRFSGHQFPNYSSELNVNALLLGDSALYLCASSLGAGVGQPQHFGDGTRLSIL.

The CDR3 coding sequence is TGTGCCAGCACGGGTGGGGAGGGCTTTAGCTCCTACGAGCAGTACTTC. Translation: CASTGGEGFSSYEQYF. The chain is built from TRBV2 and TRBJ2-7; 7 bases line up with TRBD2. The CDR3 contains 16 residues. Trimming removed 7 bases from V and 0 bases from J; junction bases left unmatched: 12. Germline V gives CDR1 SNHLY, CDR2 FYNNEI.

V is TRBV5-1 and J is TRBJ1-1; 8 nucleotides agree with TRBD1. The CDR3 consists of 16 residues. V trimming: 4 bases; J trimming: 3 bases; junction bases outside the gene matches: 11. The V gene's germline CDR1 is SGHRS and CDR2 YFSETQ. The CDR3 DNA sequence: TGCGCCAGCAGCCGACGGACAGGGTTGTCGGACACTGAAGCTTTCTTT. Translating gives CASSRRTGLSDTEAFF.

The V and J genes are TRBV5-4 and TRBJ2-7, with TRBD1 matching 10 bases. The CDR3 has 14 amino acids. Germline V gives CDR1 SGHNT, CDR2 YYREEE (reference sequence). V shed 7 bases and J 7 bases; nucleotides not matched to a gene: 11. The CDR3 region has the DNA TGTGCCAGCGGTCTCTGGGACAGGGGTAGTGAGCAGTACTTC. Its protein product is CASGLWDRGSEQYF.

The J gene is TRBJ1-1, the V gene TRBV5-1; 8 nucleotides match TRBD1. From germline, CDR1 is SGHRS and CDR2 YFSETQ. The junction had 7 bases not matched to a gene; V was cut back by 0 bases and J by 3 bases. CDR3 length: 16 amino acids. The CDR3 bases are TGCGCCAGCAGCTTGGACCAGGGGGCAGGGGACACTGAAGCTTTCTTT. Translation: CASSLDQGAGDTEAFF.

The chain carries TRBV4-2 and TRBJ1-6; 9 positions agree with TRBD1. The CDR3 is made up of 16 amino acids. Germline V gene data show CDR1 as LGHNA and CDR2 as YNFKEQ. V was clipped by 0 bases and J by 10 bases; unmatched bases: 7. CDR3 sequence: CASSQDRTGARSPLHF. DNA of the CDR3: TGTGCCAGCAGCCAAGACCGGACAGGGGCGCGATCACCCCTCCACTTT.

The CDR3 sequence is CASSQEGRPNTGELFF. CDR3 in DNA: TGCGCCAGCAGCCAAGAGGGGAGGCCGAACACCGGGGAGCTGTTTTTT. The chain has TRBV4-1 and TRBJ2-2; D possibly corresponds to TRBD2 (6 bases). The V end was cut by 0 bases, the J end by 0 bases, with 8 bases between. Germline CDR1 MGHRA, CDR2 YSYEKL. This CDR3 spans 16 amino acids.

This clone was found once. The rearrangement joins TRBV4-1 to TRBJ2-5, with D tentatively TRBD2 (5 bases). In germline, CDR1 is MGHRA, CDR2 YSYEKL. V was clipped by 0 bases and J by 4 bases, with 15 bases between them. The CDR3 consists of 16 residues. CDR3 in amino acids: CASSQDPAGRAETQYF. The CDR3 bases are TGCGCCAGCAGCCAAGATCCGGCGGGTCGAGCAGAGACCCAGTACTTC.

In its sample, this clone was seen once. This chain links TRBV5-8 with TRBJ1-1; possibly TRBD1 for D (6 bases). V gave up 1 base and J gave up 10 bases, with 14 bases separating them. CDR3 length: 13 residues. Germline values: CDR1 SGHTS, CDR2 YDEGEE. The CDR3 reads CASSLPEKGVAFF. In nucleotides, the CDR3 is TGTGCCAGCAGCTTGCCAGAAAAGGGGGTAGCTTTCTTT.

The J gene is TRBJ1-5, the V gene TRBV6-5, with 7 bases matching TRBD1. The V gene end was trimmed by 6 bases and the J gene end by 5 bases; junction bases not matched to a gene: 10. CDR3 length: 15 residues. In germline, CDR1 is MNHEY, CDR2 SVGAGI. CDR3 protein: CASRAGQLVDQPQHF. The CDR3 DNA reads as TGTGCCAGCAGGGCGGGACAGCTGGTGGATCAGCCCCAGCATTTT.

This clone turned up a few times. This chain connects TRBV6-5 to TRBJ2-6; D is undetermined. Germline V gives CDR1 MNHEY, CDR2 SVGAGI. The germline V and J ends were trimmed by 8 bases and 0 bases, with 5 bases remaining between them. The CDR3 spans 13 residues. DNA of the CDR3: TGTGCCAGCGGTAGCTCTGGGGCCAACGTCCTGACTTTC. This codes for CASGSSGANVLTF.

V is TRBV7-2 and J is TRBJ2-3; 9 bases map to TRBD2. Germline V lookup: CDR1 SGHTA, CDR2 FQGNSA. V was clipped by 4 bases and J by 7 bases; unmatched bases: 9. The CDR3 consists of 15 residues. The CDR3 DNA reads as TGTGCCAGCAGCTCAATAGCGGGGGCTGGAAATACGCAGTATTTT. This sequence encodes CASSSIAGAGNTQYF.

The gene calls are TRBV20-1 and TRBJ2-5, with TRBD1 identical over 7 bases. The CDR3 extends over 11 amino acids. CDR1 and CDR2 (germline): DFQATT, SNEGSKA (reference sequence). V lost 8 bases, J lost 3 bases, and 3 bases stayed unmatched. The CDR3, as DNA: TGCAGTACCGACAGGGAAGAGACCCAGTACTTC. The encoded protein is CSTDREETQYF.

The CDR3 loop reads CAISPSSGGGGELFF. The CDR3 DNA reads as TGTGCCATCAGTCCCTCTAGCGGGGGGGGCGGGGAGCTGTTTTTT. The chain uses TRBV10-3 and TRBJ2-2; TRBD2 matches 12 bases. V lost 5 bases to trimming and J lost 7 bases; unmatched junction nucleotides: 5. The CDR3 spans 15 residues. CDR1 and CDR2 from the germline V gene are ENHRY and SYGVKD.

J is TRBJ1-3 and V is TRBV10-2; D gene uncertain. This CDR3 comprises 16 residues. CDR1 WSHSY and CDR2 SAAADI come from the germline V gene. Trimming pared 4 bases from V and 0 bases from J, leaving 13 bases between. In DNA, the CDR3 is TGCGCCAGCAGTGCCACCCCCGGGGTCTCTGGAAACACCATATATTTT. This codes for CASSATPGVSGNTIYF.

The V call is TRBV6-5, the J call TRBJ2-5; perhaps TRBD2 as D (6 bases). The CDR3 sequence is 13 residues long. Per the germline V gene, CDR1 is MNHEY and CDR2 is SVGAGI. V lost 7 bases and J 9 bases, leaving 18 bases between the germline ends. CDR3 DNA: TGTGCCAGCACCCCCGGGGAGCGCGGGGCCCAGTACTTC. This codes for CASTPGERGAQYF.

The chain combines TRBV5-4 with TRBJ1-1; D is unresolved. The CDR3 covers 15 residues. V lost 0 bases and J lost 1, with 10 bases in between. Germline V lookup: CDR1 SGHNT, CDR2 YYREEE (reference sequence). CDR3 loop: CASSLDLAGNTEAFF. The CDR3 DNA sequence: TGTGCCAGCAGCTTGGATCTTGCGGGGAACACTGAAGCTTTCTTT.

The rearrangement uses TRBV5-1 and TRBJ2-3; TRBD2 matches at 11 bases. V lost 4 bases, J lost 1 base, and 11 bases stayed unmatched. The CDR3 has 18 residues. Germline CDR1 SGHRS, CDR2 YFSETQ. CDR3 in amino acids: CASSQSSGGAGGTDTQYF. The CDR3, as DNA: TGCGCCAGCAGCCAAAGTAGCGGGGGGGCCGGAGGCACAGATACGCAGTATTTT.

The chain uses TRBV3-1 (or the pseudogene TRBV3-2) and TRBJ2-2; 7 bases match TRBD1. Germline trimming cut 8 bases from V and 3 bases from J; bases unmatched to any gene: 6. The CDR3 has 14 residues. Germline assignment: CDR1 LGHDT and CDR2 YNNKEL (reference sequence). The CDR3 loop is CASGRQGDTGELFF. CDR3 DNA sequence: TGTGCCAGCGGAAGACAGGGTGACACCGGGGAGCTGTTTTTT.

The chain carries TRBV5-1 and TRBJ1-6, with 8 bases that match TRBD1. The CDR3 totals 13 residues. Germline trimming cut 10 bases from V and 8 bases from J; bases unmatched to any gene: 8. Looked up from germline, CDR1 is SGHRS and CDR2 is YFSETQ. The CDR3 DNA sequence: TGCGCCTCCTCCCAGGACAGGGATTCACCCCTCCACTTT. Residues: CASSQDRDSPLHF.

The J gene is TRBJ2-1, the V gene TRBV9, with 10 bases identical to TRBD2. The V and J ends lost 0 bases and 0 bases, in that order; junction bases with no gene match: 3. Germline values: CDR1 SGDLS, CDR2 YYNGEE. The CDR3 runs to 17 residues. The CDR3 reads CASSVESGGVSYNEQFF. The DNA for the CDR3 is TGTGCCAGCAGCGTAGAAAGCGGGGGGGTCTCCTACAATGAGCAGTTCTTC.